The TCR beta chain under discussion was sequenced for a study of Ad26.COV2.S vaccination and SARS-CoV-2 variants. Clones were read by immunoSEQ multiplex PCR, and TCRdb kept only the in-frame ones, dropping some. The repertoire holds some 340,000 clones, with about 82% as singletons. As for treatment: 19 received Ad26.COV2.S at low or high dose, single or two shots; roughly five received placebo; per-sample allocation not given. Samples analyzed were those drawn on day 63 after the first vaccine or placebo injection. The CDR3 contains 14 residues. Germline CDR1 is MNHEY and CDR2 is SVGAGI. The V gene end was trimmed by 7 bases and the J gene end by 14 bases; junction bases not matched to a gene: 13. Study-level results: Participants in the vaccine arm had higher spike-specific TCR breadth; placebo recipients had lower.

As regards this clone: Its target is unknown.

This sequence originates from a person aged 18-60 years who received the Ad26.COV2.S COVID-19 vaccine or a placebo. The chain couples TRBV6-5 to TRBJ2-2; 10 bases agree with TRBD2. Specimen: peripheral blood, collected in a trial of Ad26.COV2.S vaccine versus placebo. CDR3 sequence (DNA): TGTGCCAGCAAGCTTGTAGCGGGGGGCTCCCCACTGTTTTTT. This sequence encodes CASKLVAGGSPLFF.